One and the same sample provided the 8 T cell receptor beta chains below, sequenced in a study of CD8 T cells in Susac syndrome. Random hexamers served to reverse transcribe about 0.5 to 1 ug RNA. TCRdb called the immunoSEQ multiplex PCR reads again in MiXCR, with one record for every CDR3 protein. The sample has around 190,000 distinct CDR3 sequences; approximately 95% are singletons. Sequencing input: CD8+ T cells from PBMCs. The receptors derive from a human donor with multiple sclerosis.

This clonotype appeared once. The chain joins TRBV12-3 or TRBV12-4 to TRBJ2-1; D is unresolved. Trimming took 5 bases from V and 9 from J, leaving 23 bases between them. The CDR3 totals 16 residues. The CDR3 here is CASSGVSLRLDPEQFF. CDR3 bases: TGTGCCAGCAGTGGAGTCTCTTTGAGGTTGGATCCTGAGCAGTTCTTC.

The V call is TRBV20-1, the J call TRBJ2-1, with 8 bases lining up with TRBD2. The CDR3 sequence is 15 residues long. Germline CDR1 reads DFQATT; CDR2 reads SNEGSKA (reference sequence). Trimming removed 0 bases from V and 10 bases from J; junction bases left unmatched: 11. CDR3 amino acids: CSARDQASGFGEQFF. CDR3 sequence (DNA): TGCAGTGCTAGAGATCAAGCTAGCGGGTTCGGGGAGCAGTTCTTC.

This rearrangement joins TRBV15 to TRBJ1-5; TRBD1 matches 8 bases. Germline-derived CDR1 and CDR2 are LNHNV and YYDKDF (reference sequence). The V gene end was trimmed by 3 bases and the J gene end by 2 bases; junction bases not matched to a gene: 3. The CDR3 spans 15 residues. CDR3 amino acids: CATSRDRAGNQPQHF. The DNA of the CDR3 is TGTGCCACCAGCAGGGACAGGGCAGGCAATCAGCCCCAGCATTTT.

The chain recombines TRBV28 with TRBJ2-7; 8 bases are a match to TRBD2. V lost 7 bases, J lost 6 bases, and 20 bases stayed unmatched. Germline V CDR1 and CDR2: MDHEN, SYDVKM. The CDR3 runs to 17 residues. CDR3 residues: CASTLGIPSGRRGEQYF. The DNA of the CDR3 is TGTGCCAGCACCCTTGGGATTCCGAGCGGGAGACGGGGCGAGCAGTACTTC.

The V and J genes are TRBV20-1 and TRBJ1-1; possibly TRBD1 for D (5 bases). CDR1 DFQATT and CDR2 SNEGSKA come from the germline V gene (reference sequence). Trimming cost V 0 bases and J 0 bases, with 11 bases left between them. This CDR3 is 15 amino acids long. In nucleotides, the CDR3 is TGCAGTGCTAGAGATGAGGACAATATGAACACTGAAGCTTTCTTT. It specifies CSARDEDNMNTEAFF.

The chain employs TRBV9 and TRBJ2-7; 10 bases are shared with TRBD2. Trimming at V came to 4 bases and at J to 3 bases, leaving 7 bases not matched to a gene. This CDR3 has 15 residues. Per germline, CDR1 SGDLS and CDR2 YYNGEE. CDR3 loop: CASSKGPSGSYEQYF. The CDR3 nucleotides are TGTGCCAGCAGCAAGGGGCCTAGCGGGAGCTACGAGCAGTACTTC.

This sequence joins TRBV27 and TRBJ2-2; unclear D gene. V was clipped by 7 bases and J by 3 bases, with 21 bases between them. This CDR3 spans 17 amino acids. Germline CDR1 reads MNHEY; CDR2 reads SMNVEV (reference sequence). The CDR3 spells CASNPLWNGVDTGELFF. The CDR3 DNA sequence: TGTGCCAGCAATCCGCTATGGAATGGGGTCGACACCGGGGAGCTGTTTTTT.

CDR3 amino acids: CASSLAGAVNRETQYF. The CDR3 DNA reads TGTGCCAGCAGCTTAGCAGGGGCGGTCAATAGAGAGACCCAGTACTTC. The genes are TRBV7-2 and TRBJ2-5; tentative D call: TRBD1 (5 bases). There are 16 residues in the CDR3. Germline values: CDR1 SGHTA, CDR2 FQGNSA. Trimming took off 0 bases at V and 4 bases at J, with 15 bases between the two ends.